The 14 T cell receptor beta chains given below trace back to one sample, sequenced in a study of blood T cell repertoires in COVID-19 (dated by TCRdb to 2018 to 2020). The receptor library was made with the immunoSEQ multiplex PCR assay. TCRdb mirrors the immuneACCESS table, restricted to in-frame sequences. Some clones are absent from its copies; in checked studies, under half trace to an unresolved V gene, and the reason for the others is unknown. Within this sample are 260,000 or so clones, with around 90% of them counted one time only. Approximately 8.5% of the sample rests with the top ten. Sequencing used peripheral blood. The origin of the receptors is a man aged 18 to 30 with active or convalescent COVID-19.

The chain combines TRBV6-2 or TRBV6-3 with TRBJ1-1; 10 positions match TRBD1. Germline loops: CDR1 MNHEY, CDR2 SVGEGT. J lost 5 bases, V lost 4 bases, and 7 bases had no gene match. The CDR3 sequence is 15 residues long. The chain's CDR3 is CASSSWTGGITEAFF. For the CDR3, the DNA is TGTGCCAGCAGTTCCTGGACAGGGGGGATAACTGAAGCTTTCTTT.

This clone was detected only a few times. The CDR3 sequence is CARSRGGDENTEAFF. The CDR3 DNA sequence: TGTGCCAGAAGCCGCGGAGGGGACGAGAACACTGAAGCTTTCTTT. This rearrangement joins TRBV5-3 to TRBJ1-1, with D maybe TRBD1 (5 bases). TRBV5-3 is an open reading frame, and its role is uncertain. This CDR3 comprises 15 residues. The V gene lost 4 bases and the J gene lost 1 base, with 14 bases spanning the gap.

The chain joins TRBV18 to TRBJ1-2; D is perhaps TRBD1 (6 bases). V dropped 2 bases and J dropped 2 bases, with 18 bases sitting between them. Germline assignment: CDR1 KGHSH and CDR2 LQKENI. This CDR3 contains 17 residues. This CDR3 is CASSPDMGATSNYGYTF. The CDR3 DNA reads TGTGCCAGCTCACCAGATATGGGGGCCACCTCAAACTATGGCTACACCTTC.

The genes are TRBV7-9 and TRBJ1-3; the D gene is possibly TRBD1 (5 bases). The germline CDR1 and CDR2 sequences are SEHNR and FQNEAQ (reference sequence). V was cut by 5 bases and J by 6 bases, with 26 bases left in between. The CDR3 sequence is 18 residues long. The chain's CDR3 is CASSTARKNRGYINTIYF. CDR3 DNA sequence: TGTGCCAGCAGCACTGCCCGAAAAAACCGGGGGTATATAAACACCATATATTTT.

J is TRBJ1-6 and V is TRBV27; TRBD1 agrees at 7 bases. V trimming: 3 bases; J trimming: 6 bases; junction bases outside the gene matches: 8. CDR3 size: 16 residues. Germline loops: CDR1 MNHEY, CDR2 SMNVEV (reference sequence). The CDR3 coding sequence is TGTGCCAGCAGTTTGGGCAGGGGGTATGGTAATTCACCCCTCCACTTT. The encoded protein is CASSLGRGYGNSPLHF.

The chain couples TRBV4-1 to TRBJ1-3; D perhaps matches TRBD1 (6 bases). The CDR3 loop spans 18 amino acids. Germline V gives CDR1 MGHRA, CDR2 YSYEKL. The ends were cut back, 3 bases at V and 0 bases at J, with 18 bases in the middle. The CDR3 is CASSHGNRDPHSGNTIYF. DNA for the CDR3: TGCGCCAGCAGCCACGGAAACAGGGATCCCCACTCTGGAAACACCATATATTTT.

This sequence joins TRBV7-9 and TRBJ1-4, with D uncertain. V was cut by 1 base and J by 4 bases, with 19 bases left in between. The CDR3 is 18 amino acids. Germline-derived CDR1 and CDR2 are SEHNR and FQNEAQ (reference sequence). CDR3 nucleotides: TGTGCCAGCAGCTTAGGCCCCAAATGGGGTGAGGGTAATGAAAAACTGTTTTTT. The encoded protein is CASSLGPKWGEGNEKLFF.

The V and J genes are TRBV24-1 and TRBJ2-2; D uncertain. The CDR3 spans 13 residues. Looked up from germline, CDR1 is KGHDR and CDR2 is SFDVKD. V was shortened by 6 bases and J by 1 base, with 5 bases between the two germline ends. CDR3 in amino acids: CATSTRNTGELFF. CDR3 nucleotide sequence: TGTGCCACCAGTACAAGGAACACCGGGGAGCTGTTTTTT.

Note on this clone: An end of the junction does not agree with germline; a read error may underlie this. The chain joins TRBV5-1 to TRBJ1-2; 10 bases are a match to TRBD1. Looked up from germline, CDR1 is SGHRS and CDR2 is YFSETQ. CDR3 length: 15 amino acids. The CDR3 loop is CASTLTGQGSYGYTF. The DNA for the CDR3 is TGCGCCAGCACCTTGACGGGACAGGGGTCCTATGGCTACACCTTC.

This rearrangement joins TRBV4-1 to TRBJ2-3, with 11 positions matching TRBD2. The CDR3 contains 16 residues. J was trimmed by 1 base and V by 3 bases; bases with no gene match: 3. CDR1 and CDR2 from the germline V gene are MGHRA and YSYEKL. The CDR3 protein is CASSQGSGGGTDTQYF. In DNA, the CDR3 is TGCGCCAGCAGCCAGGGTAGCGGGGGGGGCACAGATACGCAGTATTTT.

This chain links TRBV29-1 with TRBJ2-5; 7 bases fit TRBD1. Unmatched junction bases numbered 12, after V lost 1 base and J lost 1 base. From germline, CDR1 is SQVTM and CDR2 ANQGSEA. The CDR3 is 17 residues long. The CDR3, as DNA: TGCAGCGTTGAAGGACAGGGAATCAAGGAGGCCCAAGAGACCCAGTACTTC. It is translated as CSVEGQGIKEAQETQYF.

This clone occurred once. This sequence joins TRBV6-5 and TRBJ2-2; D gene unclear. CDR1 is MNHEY and CDR2 is SVGAGI in the germline V gene. The CDR3 loop spans 15 amino acids. Trimming cost V 4 bases and J 0 bases, with 9 bases left between them. CDR3 amino acids: CASSSRITNTGELFF. CDR3 DNA: TGTGCCAGCAGTTCCAGAATAACGAACACCGGGGAGCTGTTTTTT.

The CDR3: CASSQGFTPYEQYF. The CDR3 DNA reads TGTGCCAGCAGCCAAGGGTTCACTCCCTACGAGCAGTACTTC. The chain uses TRBV14 and TRBJ2-7; D unresolved. The V end lost 1 base, the J end lost 2 bases, and 9 bases lay between the germline ends. The CDR3 has 14 amino acids. Germline CDR1 and CDR2: SGHDN and FVKESK. Based on the CDR3 plus reference TRBV14 and TRBJ2-7, the full variable domain is EAGVTQFPSHSVIEKGQTVTLRCDPISGHDNLYWYRRVMGKEIKFLLHFVKESKQDESGMPNNRFLAERTGGTYSTLKVQPAELEDSGVYFCASSQGFTPYEQYFGPGTRLTVT.

This clone was found once. The V gene is TRBV3-1 (or the pseudogene TRBV3-2), the J gene TRBJ1-2; TRBD1 matches 8 bases. Trimming took 1 base from V and 3 from J; bases not matched to a gene: 10. This CDR3 is 17 amino acids long. CDR1 and CDR2 from the germline V gene are LGHDT and YNNKEL (reference sequence). This CDR3 reads CASSQVTGVGGYYGYTF. The DNA for the CDR3 is TGTGCCAGCAGCCAAGTGACAGGGGTAGGGGGCTACTATGGCTACACCTTC.